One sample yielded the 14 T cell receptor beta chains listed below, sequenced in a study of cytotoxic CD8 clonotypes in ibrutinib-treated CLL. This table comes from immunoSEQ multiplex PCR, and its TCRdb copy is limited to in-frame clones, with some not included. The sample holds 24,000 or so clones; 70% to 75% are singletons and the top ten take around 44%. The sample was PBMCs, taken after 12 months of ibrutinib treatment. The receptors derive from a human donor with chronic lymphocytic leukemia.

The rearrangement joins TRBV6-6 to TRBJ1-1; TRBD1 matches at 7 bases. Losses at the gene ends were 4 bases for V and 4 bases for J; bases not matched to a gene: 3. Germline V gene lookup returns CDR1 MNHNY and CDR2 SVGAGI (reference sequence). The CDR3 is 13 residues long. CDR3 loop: CASSSYRGTEAFF. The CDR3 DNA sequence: TGTGCCAGCAGTTCCTACAGGGGCACTGAAGCTTTCTTT.

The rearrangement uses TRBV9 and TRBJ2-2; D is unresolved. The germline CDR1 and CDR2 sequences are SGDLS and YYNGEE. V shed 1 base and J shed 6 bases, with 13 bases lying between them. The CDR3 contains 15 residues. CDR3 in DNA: TGTGCCAGCAGCGTAAACCCGGGCACGGCCGGGGAGCTGTTTTTT. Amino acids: CASSVNPGTAGELFF.

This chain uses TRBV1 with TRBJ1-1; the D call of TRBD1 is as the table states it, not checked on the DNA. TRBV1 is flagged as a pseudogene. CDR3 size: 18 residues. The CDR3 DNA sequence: TGCACCAGCAGCCATCCCTGGGGGAGACAGGGGTGTGGAACTGAAGCTTTCTTT. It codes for CTSSHPWGRQGCGTEAFF.

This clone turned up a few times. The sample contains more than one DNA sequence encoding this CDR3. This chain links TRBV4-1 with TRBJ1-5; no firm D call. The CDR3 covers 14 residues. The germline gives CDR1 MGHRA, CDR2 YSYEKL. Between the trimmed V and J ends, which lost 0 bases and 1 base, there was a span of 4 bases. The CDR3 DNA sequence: TGCGCCAGCAGCCAAGATAGAAGCAATCAGCCCCAGCATTTT. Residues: CASSQDRSNQPQHF.

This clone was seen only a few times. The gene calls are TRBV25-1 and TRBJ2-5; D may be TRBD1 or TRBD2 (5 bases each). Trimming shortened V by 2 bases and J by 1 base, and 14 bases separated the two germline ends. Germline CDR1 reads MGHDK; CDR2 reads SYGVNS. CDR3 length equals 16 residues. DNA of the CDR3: TGTGCCAGCAGTGAAGGGGTGGCAGGGACCCAAGAGACCCAGTACTTC. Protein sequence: CASSEGVAGTQETQYF.

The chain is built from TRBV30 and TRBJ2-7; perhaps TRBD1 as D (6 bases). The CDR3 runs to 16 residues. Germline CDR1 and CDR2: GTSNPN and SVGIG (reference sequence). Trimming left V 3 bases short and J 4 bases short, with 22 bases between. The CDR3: CAWSKLAGTRAYEQYF. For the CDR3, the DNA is TGTGCCTGGAGCAAACTCGCCGGGACAAGAGCTTACGAGCAGTACTTC.

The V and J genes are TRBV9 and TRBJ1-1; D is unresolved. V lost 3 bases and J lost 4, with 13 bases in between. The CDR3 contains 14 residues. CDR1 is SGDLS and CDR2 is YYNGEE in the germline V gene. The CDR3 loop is CASSAPDRSTEAFF. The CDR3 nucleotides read TGTGCCAGCAGCGCCCCAGATCGGAGCACTGAAGCTTTCTTT.

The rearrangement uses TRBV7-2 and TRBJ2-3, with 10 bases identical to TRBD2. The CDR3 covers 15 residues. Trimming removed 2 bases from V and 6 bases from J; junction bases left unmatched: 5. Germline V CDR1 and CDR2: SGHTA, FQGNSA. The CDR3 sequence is CASSLNSGGFDTQYF. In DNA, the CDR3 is TGTGCCAGCAGCTTAAATAGCGGGGGGTTCGATACGCAGTATTTT.

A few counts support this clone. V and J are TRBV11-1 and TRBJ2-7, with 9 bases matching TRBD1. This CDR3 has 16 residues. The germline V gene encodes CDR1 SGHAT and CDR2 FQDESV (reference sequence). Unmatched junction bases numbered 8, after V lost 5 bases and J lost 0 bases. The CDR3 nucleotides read TGTGCCAGCAGCCATCGGACAGGGGTGAGCTCCTACGAGCAGTACTTC. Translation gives CASSHRTGVSSYEQYF.

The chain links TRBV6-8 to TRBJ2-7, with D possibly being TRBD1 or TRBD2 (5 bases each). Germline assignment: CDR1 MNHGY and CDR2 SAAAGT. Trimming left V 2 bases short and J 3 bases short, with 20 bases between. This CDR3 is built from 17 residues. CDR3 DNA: TGTGCCAGCAGTTACCCTATTAGCACCCGGGGCGACTACGAGCAGTACTTC. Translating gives CASSYPISTRGDYEQYF.

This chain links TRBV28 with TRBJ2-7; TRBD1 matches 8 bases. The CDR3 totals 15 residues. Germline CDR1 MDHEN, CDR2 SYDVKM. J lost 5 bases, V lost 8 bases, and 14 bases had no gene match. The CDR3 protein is CASPPNRGTFHEQYF. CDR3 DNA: TGTGCCAGCCCCCCCAACAGGGGGACATTTCACGAGCAGTACTTC.

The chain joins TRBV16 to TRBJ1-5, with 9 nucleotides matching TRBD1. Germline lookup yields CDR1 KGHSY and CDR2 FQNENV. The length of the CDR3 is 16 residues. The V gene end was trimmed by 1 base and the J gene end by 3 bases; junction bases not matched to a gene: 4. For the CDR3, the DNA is TGTGCCAGCAGCCAATGGGGACAGGGAACCAATCAGCCCCAGCATTTT. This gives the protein CASSQWGQGTNQPQHF. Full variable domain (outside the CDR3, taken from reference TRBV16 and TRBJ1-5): GEEVAQTPKHLVRGEGQKAKLYCAPIKGHSYVFWYQQVLKNEFKFLISFQNENVFDETGMPKERFSAKCLPNSPCSLEIQATKLEDSAVYFCASSQWGQGTNQPQHFGDGTRLSIL.

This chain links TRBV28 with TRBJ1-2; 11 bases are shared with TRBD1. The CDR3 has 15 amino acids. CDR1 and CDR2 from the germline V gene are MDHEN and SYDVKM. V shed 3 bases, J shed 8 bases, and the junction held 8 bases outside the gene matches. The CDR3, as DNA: TGTGCCAGCAGTTTCGGGACAGGGGGGAGAAGGGGCTACACCTTC. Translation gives CASSFGTGGRRGYTF.

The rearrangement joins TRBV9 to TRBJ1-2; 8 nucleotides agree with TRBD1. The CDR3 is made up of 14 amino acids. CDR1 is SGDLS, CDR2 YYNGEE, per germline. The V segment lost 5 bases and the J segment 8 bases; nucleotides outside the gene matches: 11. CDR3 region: CASRPGPQGDGYTF. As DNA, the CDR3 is TGTGCCAGCAGGCCAGGGCCACAGGGGGACGGCTACACCTTC.